This T cell receptor (beta chain) appears in the sequencing data of a study of blood T cell repertoires in COVID-19. Study as a whole: Material from acute and convalescent COVID-19 was sourced from the United States, Italy and Spain. T cells, B-cell-depleted T cells, or PBMCs provided the cDNA or gDNA that served as material.

Germline CDR1 SNHLY, CDR2 FYNNEI. This CDR3 region has 15 residues. The J segment lost 0 bases and the V segment lost 4 bases, leaving 4 bases of the junction unmatched. This table comes from immunoSEQ multiplex PCR, and its TCRdb copy is limited to in-frame clones, with some not included. This repertoire shows about 250,000 clones, about 87% found once; its top ten account for under 8%. Seattle participants joined during active infection and were tracked over time. V and J are TRBV2 and TRBJ1-1; 8 positions match TRBD1. The sample was peripheral blood. The sequence was obtained from a woman aged 25 to 45 with COVID-19, enrolled during active disease. The CDR3 bases are TGTGCCAGCAGTGGAACAGGGGGTATGAACACTGAAGCTTTCTTT. It encodes CASSGTGGMNTEAFF.